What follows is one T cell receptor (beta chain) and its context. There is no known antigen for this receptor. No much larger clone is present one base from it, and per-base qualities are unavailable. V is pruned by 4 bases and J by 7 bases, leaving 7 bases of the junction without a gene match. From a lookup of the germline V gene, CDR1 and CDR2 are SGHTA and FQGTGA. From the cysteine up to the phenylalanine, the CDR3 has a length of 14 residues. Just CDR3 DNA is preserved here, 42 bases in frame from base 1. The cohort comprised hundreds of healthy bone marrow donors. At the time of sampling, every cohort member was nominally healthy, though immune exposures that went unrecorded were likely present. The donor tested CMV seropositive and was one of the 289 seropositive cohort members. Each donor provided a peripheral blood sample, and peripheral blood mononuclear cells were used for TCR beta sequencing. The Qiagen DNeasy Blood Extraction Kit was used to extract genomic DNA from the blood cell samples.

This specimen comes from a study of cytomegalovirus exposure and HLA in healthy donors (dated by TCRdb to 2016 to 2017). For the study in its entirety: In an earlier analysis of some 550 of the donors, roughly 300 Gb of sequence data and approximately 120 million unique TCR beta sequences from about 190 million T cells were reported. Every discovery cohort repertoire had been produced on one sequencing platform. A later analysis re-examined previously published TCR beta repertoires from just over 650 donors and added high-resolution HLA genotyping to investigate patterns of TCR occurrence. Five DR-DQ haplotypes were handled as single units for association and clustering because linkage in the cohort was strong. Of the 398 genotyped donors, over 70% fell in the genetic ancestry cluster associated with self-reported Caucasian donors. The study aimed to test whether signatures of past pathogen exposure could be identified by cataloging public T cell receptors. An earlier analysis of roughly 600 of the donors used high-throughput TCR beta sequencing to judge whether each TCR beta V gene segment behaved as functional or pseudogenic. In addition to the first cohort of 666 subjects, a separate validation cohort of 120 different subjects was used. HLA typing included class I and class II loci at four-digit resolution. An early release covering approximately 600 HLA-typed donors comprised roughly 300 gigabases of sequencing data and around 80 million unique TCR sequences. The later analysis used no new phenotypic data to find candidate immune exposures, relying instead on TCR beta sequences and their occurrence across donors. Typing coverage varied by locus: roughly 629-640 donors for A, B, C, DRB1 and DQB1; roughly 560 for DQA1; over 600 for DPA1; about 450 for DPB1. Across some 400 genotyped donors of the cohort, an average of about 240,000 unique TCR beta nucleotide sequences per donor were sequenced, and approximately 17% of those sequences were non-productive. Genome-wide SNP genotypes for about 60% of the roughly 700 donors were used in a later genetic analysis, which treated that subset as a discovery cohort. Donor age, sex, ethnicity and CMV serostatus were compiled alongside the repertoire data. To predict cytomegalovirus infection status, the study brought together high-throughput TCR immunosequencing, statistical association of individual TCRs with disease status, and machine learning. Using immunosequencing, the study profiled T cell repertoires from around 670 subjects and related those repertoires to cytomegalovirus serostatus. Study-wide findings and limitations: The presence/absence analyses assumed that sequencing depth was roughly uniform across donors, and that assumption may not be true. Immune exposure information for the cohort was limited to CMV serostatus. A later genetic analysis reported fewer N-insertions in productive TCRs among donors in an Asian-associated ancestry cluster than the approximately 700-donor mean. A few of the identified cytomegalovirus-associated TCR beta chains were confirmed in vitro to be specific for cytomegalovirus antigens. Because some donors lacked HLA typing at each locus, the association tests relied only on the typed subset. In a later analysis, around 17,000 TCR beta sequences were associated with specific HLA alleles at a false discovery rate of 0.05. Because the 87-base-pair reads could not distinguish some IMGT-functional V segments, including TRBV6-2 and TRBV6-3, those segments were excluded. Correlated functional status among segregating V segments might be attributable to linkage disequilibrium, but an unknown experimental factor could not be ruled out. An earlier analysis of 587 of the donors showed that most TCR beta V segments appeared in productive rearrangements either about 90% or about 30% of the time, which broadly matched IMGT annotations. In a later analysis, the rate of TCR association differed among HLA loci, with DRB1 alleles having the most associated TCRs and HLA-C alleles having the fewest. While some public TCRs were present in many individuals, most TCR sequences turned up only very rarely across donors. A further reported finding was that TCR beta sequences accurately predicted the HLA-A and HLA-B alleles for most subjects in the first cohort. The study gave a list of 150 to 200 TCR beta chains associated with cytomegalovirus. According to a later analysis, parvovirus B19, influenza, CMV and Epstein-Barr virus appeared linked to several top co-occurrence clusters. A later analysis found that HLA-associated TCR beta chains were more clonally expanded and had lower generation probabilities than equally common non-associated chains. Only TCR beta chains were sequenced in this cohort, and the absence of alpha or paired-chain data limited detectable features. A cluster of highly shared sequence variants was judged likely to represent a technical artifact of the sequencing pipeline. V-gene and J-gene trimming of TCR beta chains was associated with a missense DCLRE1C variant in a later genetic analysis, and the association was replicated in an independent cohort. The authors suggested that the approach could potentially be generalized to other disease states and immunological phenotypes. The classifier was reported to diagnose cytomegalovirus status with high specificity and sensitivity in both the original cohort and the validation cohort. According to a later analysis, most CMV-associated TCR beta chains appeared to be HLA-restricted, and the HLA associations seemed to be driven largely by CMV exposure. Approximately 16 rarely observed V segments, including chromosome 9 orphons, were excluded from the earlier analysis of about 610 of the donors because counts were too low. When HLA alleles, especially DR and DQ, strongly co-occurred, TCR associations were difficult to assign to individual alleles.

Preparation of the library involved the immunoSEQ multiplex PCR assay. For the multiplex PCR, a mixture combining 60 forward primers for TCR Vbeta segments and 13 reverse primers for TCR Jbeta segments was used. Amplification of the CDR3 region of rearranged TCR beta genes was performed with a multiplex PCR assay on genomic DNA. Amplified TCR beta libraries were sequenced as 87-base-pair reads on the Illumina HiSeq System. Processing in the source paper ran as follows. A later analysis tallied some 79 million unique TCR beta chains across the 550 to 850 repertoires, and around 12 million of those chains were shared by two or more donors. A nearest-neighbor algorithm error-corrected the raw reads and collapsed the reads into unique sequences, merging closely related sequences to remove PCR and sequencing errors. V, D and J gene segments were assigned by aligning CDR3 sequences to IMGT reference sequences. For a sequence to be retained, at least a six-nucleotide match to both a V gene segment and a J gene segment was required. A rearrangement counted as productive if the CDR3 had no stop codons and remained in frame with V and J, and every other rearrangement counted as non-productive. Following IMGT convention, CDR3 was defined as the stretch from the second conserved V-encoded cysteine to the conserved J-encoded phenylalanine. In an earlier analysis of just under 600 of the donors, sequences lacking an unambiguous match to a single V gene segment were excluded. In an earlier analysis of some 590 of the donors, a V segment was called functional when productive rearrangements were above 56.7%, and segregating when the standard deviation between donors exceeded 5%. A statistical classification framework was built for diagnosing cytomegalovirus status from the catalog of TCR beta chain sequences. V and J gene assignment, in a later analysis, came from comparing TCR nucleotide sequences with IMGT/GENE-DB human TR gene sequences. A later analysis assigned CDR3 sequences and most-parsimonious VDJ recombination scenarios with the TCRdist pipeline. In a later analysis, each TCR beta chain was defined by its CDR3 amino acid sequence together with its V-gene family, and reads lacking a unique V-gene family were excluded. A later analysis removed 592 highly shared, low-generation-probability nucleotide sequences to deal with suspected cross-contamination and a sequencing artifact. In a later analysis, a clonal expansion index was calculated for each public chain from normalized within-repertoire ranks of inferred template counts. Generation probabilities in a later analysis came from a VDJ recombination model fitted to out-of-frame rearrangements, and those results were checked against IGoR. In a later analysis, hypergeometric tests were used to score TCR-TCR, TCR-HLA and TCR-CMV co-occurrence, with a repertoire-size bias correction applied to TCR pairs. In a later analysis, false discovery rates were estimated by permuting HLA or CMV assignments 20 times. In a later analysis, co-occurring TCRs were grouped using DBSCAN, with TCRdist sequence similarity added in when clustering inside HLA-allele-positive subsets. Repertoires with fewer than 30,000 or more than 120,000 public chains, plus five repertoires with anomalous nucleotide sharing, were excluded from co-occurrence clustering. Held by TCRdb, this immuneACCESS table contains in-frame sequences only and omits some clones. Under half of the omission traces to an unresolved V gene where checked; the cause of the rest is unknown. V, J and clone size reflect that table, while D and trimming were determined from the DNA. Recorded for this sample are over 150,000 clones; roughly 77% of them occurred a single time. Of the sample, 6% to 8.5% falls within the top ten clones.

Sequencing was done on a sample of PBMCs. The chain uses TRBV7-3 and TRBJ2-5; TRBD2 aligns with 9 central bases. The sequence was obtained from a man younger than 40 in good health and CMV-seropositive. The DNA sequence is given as TGTGCCAGCAGCTCGACTAGCGGAGGTGGGACCCAGTACTTC. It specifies CASSSTSGGGTQYF.